This note documents a single TCR beta chain sequence. These data originate in a study of human T cells and chemical hapten exposure. Specified time point: patch test 1, 2 weeks after DPC sensitization. Treatment specified: therapeutic diphenylcyclopropenone sensitization with weekly scalp DPC. The germline V gene has CDR1 KGHSH and CDR2 LQKENI. Trimming took off 3 bases at V and 2 bases at J, with 8 bases between the two ends. This CDR3 contains 14 residues. In the original workflow: Individual samples carried between roughly 20,000 and 690,600 TCRs, with roughly 95,000 as the median. TCRdb reprocessed the RACE reads via MiXCR and lists one record per CDR3 protein. Clone size and V and J calls follow TCRdb, not the original study. The table includes some 70,000 distinct CDR3 sequences, 30% to 35% detected once.

This chain uses TRBV18 with TRBJ1-5; D is unresolved. The receptor was isolated from a man aged 40-50 years with alopecia areata. Some clones in this sample may be carry-over from other donors' samples. The source material was whole blood, sampled in connection with sensitization to the hapten diphenylcyclopropenone (DPC). The CDR3 sequence is CASSPSEGNQPQHF. CDR3 coding DNA: TGTGCCAGCTCACCGTCCGAGGGCAATCAGCCCCAGCATTTT.